This T cell receptor (beta chain) was recovered during a study of CD4 T cells in relation to SARS-CoV-2 and coronaviruses. Study at large: Shared crossreactive spike epitopes were mapped to their HLA restriction.

General study findings and limits: No crossreactivity against non-spike viral proteins was tested here. Each donor contributed either pre-pandemic or post-infection samples, not both.

This CDR3 has 17 residues. V lost 2 bases and J lost 0, with 11 bases in between. Germline-derived CDR1 and CDR2 are ENHRY and SYGVKD. Sequenced by immunoSEQ multiplex PCR; TCRdb stores in-frame clones only, minus some. In the table there are 35,000 to 45,000 clones, approximately 88% of which are singletons. This clone was found once. Antigen unknown. The V call is TRBV10-3, the J call TRBJ2-6, with D possibly TRBD1 on 6 matching bases. What was sequenced was memory CD4+ T cells from PBMCs. This TCR was sampled from an adult with COVID-19. The CDR3 region is CAISETRTVSGANVLTF. CDR3 nucleotide sequence: TGTGCCATCAGTGAGACAAGGACAGTCTCTGGGGCCAACGTCCTGACTTTC.